This T cell receptor beta chain was profiled in a study of breast tumors, draining lymph nodes, adjacent tissues. TCRdb passed the multiplex PCR reads through MiXCR, listing each CDR3 protein once. This sample has about 150,000 distinct CDR3 sequences, with approximately 32% found just once. The study's findings and limits: Data fit most tumor T cells coming from lymph node, expanding in tumor.

There are 15 residues in the CDR3. Germline-derived CDR1 and CDR2 are SGHTA and FQGNSA. Samples came from axillary lymph nodes draining the breast cancer. This clonotype was picked up many times. The antigen remains unidentified. This clone may be a read error of a much larger clone one base away. Sequenced sample: axillary lymph node tissue. This TCR was sampled from a female donor with breast cancer. Some clones in this sample may be carry-over from other donors' samples. The chain carries TRBV7-2 and TRBJ2-5; D possibly matches TRBD1 or TRBD2 (5 bases each). CDR3 DNA: TGTGCCAGCAGCCCAGTCGGAGGCACCTCGGGGACCCAGCACTTC. Translating it yields CASSPVGGTSGTQHF.